Listed here is a single T cell receptor (beta chain). These data come from a study of blood T cell repertoires in COVID-19. The V gene's germline CDR1 is LGHNA and CDR2 YNFKEQ. This CDR3 is 16 amino acids long. The V gene end was trimmed by 3 bases and the J gene end by 4 bases; junction bases not matched to a gene: 8. In the original processing: Quantification of nucleated cells was approximated via reference gene primer amplification. Some clones are missing from TCRdb's copy, which holds only in-frame ones; the method was immunoSEQ multiplex PCR. V, J and clone size were drawn from that table, and D and trimming were deduced from the DNA. Among about 200,000 clones listed, approximately 80% were seen once.

The sequencing sample was made of peripheral blood. The V gene is TRBV4-2, the J gene TRBJ2-2, with TRBD2 identical over 7 bases. The TCR originated in a human donor in a cohort sampled during active COVID-19. The CDR3 sequence is CASSQAPGGGTGELFF. In DNA form, the CDR3 reads TGTGCCAGCAGCCAGGCGCCGGGCGGGGGCACCGGGGAGCTGTTTTTT.